Presented here are 26 T cell receptor beta chains from one specimen sequenced in a study of T cells in women clearing cervical HPV infection. Data came from immunoSEQ multiplex PCR; TCRdb stores just in-frame clones and leaves some out. The sample has tens of thousands of clones. Sequenced: blood buffy coat. The origin of the receptors is a woman between 18 and 70 years old with a cervical HPV16 infection that either progressed to CIN3+ or cleared (not recorded which).

On this clone: From the germline J gene comes the end of the CDR3, since the read stops 3 residues before it. The V gene is TRBV20-1, the J gene TRBJ2-3; 10 bases fit TRBD2. Germline V gives CDR1 DFQATT, CDR2 SNEGSKA (reference sequence). The CDR3 spans 15 residues. The CDR3 protein is CSASPLAGVQETQYF. The covered CDR3 bases are TGCAGTGCTAGTCCCCTAGCGGGAGTGCAAGAGACG.

A note on this clone: From the germline J gene comes the end of the CDR3, since the read stops 3 residues before it. The V gene is TRBV6-2 or TRBV6-3, the J gene TRBJ2-1; 7 nucleotides match TRBD1. CDR3 length: 15 amino acids. Germline trimming cut 3 bases from V and 4 bases from J; bases unmatched to any gene: 6. Germline CDR1 MNHEY, CDR2 SVGEGT. This CDR3 reads CASSYSGTDYNEQFF. CDR3 DNA, as far as it was read: TGTGCCAGCAGTTATTCGGGGACAGATTACAATGAG.

About this clone: The read halts 3 residues ahead of the CDR3 end, with the missing end drawn from the germline J gene. V is TRBV6-2 or TRBV6-3 and J is TRBJ1-1; D is unresolved. The germline CDR1 and CDR2 sequences are MNHEY and SVGEGT. V was shortened by 7 bases and J by 2 bases, with 11 bases between the two germline ends. CDR3 length equals 13 residues. The CDR3: CASTMTLNTEAFF. The part of the CDR3 DNA that was read is TGTGCCAGCACCATGACTCTAAACACTGAA.

Note on this clone: The junction shows a germline mismatch at one end, possibly a read error. From the germline J gene comes the end of the CDR3, since the read stops 3 residues before it. Other nucleotide sequences from this sample produce the same CDR3. The rearrangement links TRBV18 to TRBJ1-3, with 8 positions matching TRBD1. This CDR3 contains 16 residues. From germline, CDR1 is KGHSH and CDR2 LQKENI. CDR3 DNA, as far as it was read: TGTGCCAGCTCATCCCAAGACAGGGGACCTGGAAACACA. This codes for CASSSQDRGPGNT. The CDR3 as a whole reads CASSSQDRGPGNTIYF.

Considering frequency, this clone is medium-sized. Coverage ceases 3 residues before the CDR3 finishes, and the germline J gene fills in the end. The chain has TRBV19 and TRBJ2-2; TRBD1 agrees at 8 bases. CDR3 length equals 17 residues. Unmatched junction bases numbered 7, after V lost 4 bases and J lost 0 bases. Germline V gives CDR1 LNHDA, CDR2 SQIVND (reference sequence). The CDR3 DNA, read in part, is TGTGCCAGTAGTACCCTCGGACAGGGCGCGAACACCGGGGAG. It encodes CASSTLGQGANTGE. The entire CDR3 protein reads CASSTLGQGANTGELFF.

Note on this clone: The CDR3 end is not reached by the read, which stops 3 residues before it; the germline J gene fills it in. The chain has TRBV2 and TRBJ2-2; TRBD2 aligns across 10 bases. The CDR3 loop spans 15 amino acids. Trimming removed 4 bases from V and 4 bases from J; junction bases left unmatched: 3. CDR1 and CDR2 (germline): SNHLY, FYNNEI. The CDR3 DNA, read in part, is TGTGCCAGCAGTGCGCTAGCGGGGGTCACCGGGGAG. Its translation is CASSALAGVTGE. In full, the CDR3 reads CASSALAGVTGELFF.

A note on this clone: The CDR3 is cut off 3 residues early in the read; its end comes from the germline J gene. The rearrangement links TRBV7-2 to TRBJ1-2; the D gene is possibly TRBD1 (5 bases). Germline-derived CDR1 and CDR2 are SGHTA and FQGNSA. This CDR3 comprises 15 residues. CDR3 loop: CASSQASGTIYDYTF. CDR3 DNA (partial): TGTGCCAGCAGCCAAGCTAGCGGGACGATCTACGAC.

With respect to this clone: Coverage ceases 3 residues before the CDR3 finishes, and the germline J gene fills in the end. This rearrangement joins TRBV7-2 to TRBJ2-1; perhaps TRBD1 as D (8 bases). The CDR3 runs to 13 residues. V was shortened by 1 base and J by 9 bases, with 10 bases between the two germline ends. Per germline, CDR1 SGHTA and CDR2 FQGNSA. The CDR3 protein is CASSLDRGGEQFF. CDR3 DNA (partial): TGTGCCAGCAGCTTAGACAGGGGGGGTGAG.

With regard to this clone: The CDR3 goes on 3 residues after the read ends, and that part is filled in from the germline J gene. The chain joins TRBV6-2 or TRBV6-3 to TRBJ2-2, with D tentatively TRBD1 (7 bases). Germline V gives CDR1 MNHEY, CDR2 SVGEGT. Trimming removed 3 bases from V and 0 bases from J, with 14 bases in between. This CDR3 contains 17 residues. The part of the CDR3 DNA that was read is TGTGCCAGCAGTTATAGGGGCAGGGGGGCGAACACCGGGGAG. This translates into CASSYRGRGANTGE. In full, the CDR3 reads CASSYRGRGANTGELFF.

Details on this clone: At one of its ends the junction is not consistent with the germline gene, which may arise from a read error. The DNA ends 3 residues before the CDR3 does, and the rest of the CDR3 is filled in from the germline J gene. The sample holds other DNA sequences that translate to the same CDR3. This rearrangement joins TRBV2 to TRBJ1-3, with TRBD1 matching over 7 bases. The germline CDR1 and CDR2 sequences are SNHLY and FYNNEI. The CDR3 is 15 amino acids. The CDR3 bases that were read are TGTGCCAGCACCGGAGGGACAGCCTCTGGAAACACG. Amino acids: CASTGGTASGNT. The CDR3, in full, reads CASTGGTASGNTIYF.

Notes on this clone: The junction shows a germline mismatch at one end, possibly a read error. This chain's CDR3 is CASSLIGGGETQYF. The sequenced part of the CDR3 DNA is TGTGCTAGCAGCTTAATAGGGGGAGGAGAGACC. This chain connects TRBV7-7 to TRBJ2-5, with D perhaps being TRBD1 or TRBD2 (6 bases each). From the germline J gene comes the end of the CDR3, since the read stops 3 residues before it. This CDR3 has 14 residues. From germline, CDR1 is SSHAT and CDR2 FNYEAQ (reference sequence).

With respect to this clone: From the germline J gene comes the end of the CDR3, since the read stops 3 residues before it. The chain couples TRBV7-6 to TRBJ2-3; 12 bases align to TRBD2. V shed 5 bases and J 3 bases; nucleotides not matched to a gene: 12. The CDR3 spans 18 residues. The germline CDR1 and CDR2 sequences are SGHVS and FNYEAQ. CDR3 bases read: TGTGCCAGCAGCCGGGCGACTAGCGGGAGTTGGGCGACAGATACG. It codes for CASSRATSGSWATDT. The whole CDR3 region reads CASSRATSGSWATDTQYF.

Worth noting for this clone: The CDR3 extends 3 residues past the end of the read, so its final part is completed from the germline J gene. V is TRBV20-1 and J is TRBJ2-3, with D perhaps matching TRBD2 (7 bases). Per germline, CDR1 DFQATT and CDR2 SNEGSKA (reference sequence). The CDR3 consists of 16 residues. Incomplete CDR3 DNA: TGCAGTGCTCCCCATGAGGGGGGGCGCATCAGACAGCCG. Amino acid sequence: CSAPHEGGRIRQP. The CDR3 reads in full as CSAPHEGGRIRQPQYF.

About this clone itself: Sequencing ends 3 residues short of the CDR3 end; the germline J gene provides the rest. The chain couples TRBV20-1 to TRBJ2-4; D perhaps matches TRBD1 (6 bases). This CDR3 is 11 amino acids long. CDR1 and CDR2 (germline): DFQATT, SNEGSKA (reference sequence). The sequenced part of the CDR3 DNA is TGCAGTGCTAGAGTAGGACAGCCT. It is translated as CSARVGQP. The CDR3 in its entirety is CSARVGQPQYF.

The covered CDR3 bases are TGTGCCAGCAGTCCCCGGACTAGCGGGGGGAGCTCCTACAATGAG. Translated: CASSPRTSGGSSYNE. The entire CDR3 reads CASSPRTSGGSSYNEQFF. The chain has TRBV27 and TRBJ2-1, with 14 positions matching TRBD2. The CDR3 is cut off 3 residues early in the read; its end comes from the germline J gene. V shed 5 bases and J 0 bases; nucleotides not matched to a gene: 6. The CDR3 extends over 18 amino acids. Germline CDR1 is MNHEY and CDR2 is SMNVEV (reference sequence).

About this clone: The germline gene is not matched at one end of the junction; a read error may be the cause. The read terminates 3 residues before the CDR3 end, so the remaining end is supplied by the germline J gene. The chain uses TRBV4-2 and TRBJ2-3; 7 nucleotides agree with TRBD2. Germline V gene lookup returns CDR1 LGHNA and CDR2 YNFKEQ. The CDR3 has 17 amino acids. Partial CDR3 DNA: TGCGCCAGCAGCCAAGAGGGTGGTGCGGGAGTATCTGATACG. This gives the protein CASSQEGGAGVSDT. The complete CDR3 sequence is CASSQEGGAGVSDTQYF.

Note on this clone: The read comes to an end 3 residues before the CDR3 does, leaving the germline J gene to fill in the end. The chain recombines TRBV29-1 with TRBJ1-1; 8 positions agree with TRBD1. The CDR3 runs 14 residues. J gave up 4 bases and V 5 bases, and 9 bases lay outside the gene matches. The germline V gene encodes CDR1 SQVTM and CDR2 ANQGSEA. The DNA read from the CDR3 is TGCAGCGTTAATCAACAGGGGGAGGGCACTGAA. Its translation is CSVNQQGEGTE. The entire CDR3 protein is CSVNQQGEGTEAFF.

As concerns this clone: The read ends 3 residues shy of where the CDR3 ends; the end is completed using the germline J gene. The gene calls are TRBV6-2 or TRBV6-3 and TRBJ1-2, with D uncertain. Per germline, CDR1 MNHEY and CDR2 SVGEGT. The CDR3 has 13 residues. The DNA read from the CDR3 is TGTGCCAGCGGTACTGGCGGGAGGGCCAAC. This encodes CASGTGGRAN. The entire CDR3 sequence reads CASGTGGRANYTF.

With respect to this clone: Read data end 3 residues before the CDR3 end; the end is taken from the germline J gene. The chain employs TRBV7-8 and TRBJ2-5, with unresolved D. CDR1 is SGHVS and CDR2 is FQNEAQ in the germline V gene. V was shortened by 4 bases and J by 0 bases, with 9 bases between the two germline ends. This CDR3 comprises 14 residues. CDR3 DNA, as far as it was read: TGTGCCAGCAGCTCGTACATCAACCAAGAGACC. It encodes CASSSYINQET. The whole CDR3 sequence is CASSSYINQETQYF.

CDR3 DNA (partial): TGTGCCAGCAGCTCCCCTACAGGGGCCTACGAG. Translation gives CASSSPTGAYE. The whole CDR3 sequence reads CASSSPTGAYEQYF. The V gene is TRBV7-2, the J gene TRBJ2-7; 7 nucleotides line up with TRBD1. The read stops 3 residues short of the end of the CDR3; the missing end is completed from the germline J gene. Germline CDR1 is SGHTA and CDR2 is FQGNSA. This CDR3 has 14 amino acids. V shed 4 bases, J shed 2 bases, and the junction held 5 bases outside the gene matches.

The sequenced part of the CDR3 DNA is TGCAGCGTTGAAGTTGGAGGGGGC. It translates to CSVEVGGG. The CDR3 in full is CSVEVGGGYTF. The chain recombines TRBV29-1 with TRBJ1-2; D remains unclear. With the read ending 3 residues before the CDR3 end, the germline J gene is used to fill in that end. The germline gives CDR1 SQVTM, CDR2 ANQGSEA. The CDR3 consists of 11 residues.

Note on this clone: The CDR3 goes on 3 residues after the read ends, and that part is filled in from the germline J gene. V is TRBV11-2 and J is TRBJ2-2, with D possibly TRBD2 on 5 matching bases. Germline-derived CDR1 and CDR2 are SGHAT and FQNNGV. The CDR3 sequence is 14 residues long. CDR3 sequence: CASSSRAGNEKLFF. CDR3 bases read: TGTGCCAGCAGCTCAAGGGCGGGTAATGAAAAG.

A word on this clone: The read halts 3 residues ahead of the CDR3 end, with the missing end drawn from the germline J gene. This chain uses TRBV6-2 or TRBV6-3 with TRBJ2-3, with 7 nucleotides matching TRBD2. The CDR3 length is 16 residues. The germline V gene encodes CDR1 MNHEY and CDR2 SVGEGT. This CDR3 is CASSYGASGESWTQYF. Incomplete CDR3 DNA: TGTGCCAGCAGTTACGGGGCTAGCGGAGAATCCTGGACG.

For this clone: The read finishes 3 residues shy of the CDR3 end, and the germline J gene is used to complete it. The V and J genes are TRBV20-1 and TRBJ2-3; D assignment may be TRBD1 or TRBD2 (5 bases each). The CDR3 contains 12 residues. Trimming shortened V by 2 bases and J by 7 bases, and 10 bases separated the two germline ends. The germline V gene encodes CDR1 DFQATT and CDR2 SNEGSKA (reference sequence). The CDR3 bases that were read are TGCAGTGCTAGATCAGGGAGTTATACG. Its translation: CSARSGSYT. The whole CDR3 sequence reads CSARSGSYTQYF.

This clone ranks as medium-sized in terms of frequency. The sequence runs out 3 residues before the end of the CDR3; the remainder is reconstructed from the germline J gene. This chain connects TRBV29-1 to TRBJ1-4, with 11 bases aligning to TRBD1. The CDR3 consists of 15 residues. The germline V gene encodes CDR1 SQVTM and CDR2 ANQGSEA. The ends lost 6 bases at V and 7 bases at J; junction bases unmatched: 10. Here the CDR3 reads CSVGTGGVPGEKLFF. The part of the CDR3 DNA that was read is TGCAGCGTAGGGACAGGGGGGGTCCCGGGTGAAAAA. Full variable domain (missing parts from reference TRBV29-1 and TRBJ1-4): SAVISQKPSRDICQRGTSLTIQCQVDSQVTMMFWYRQQPGQSLTLIATANQGSEATYESGFVIDKFPISRPNLTFSTLTVSNMSPEDSSIYLCSVGTGGVPGEKLFFGSGTQLSVL.

In regard to this clone: The sequenced fragment ends 3 residues before the CDR3 boundary, so the rest is inferred from the germline J gene. The rearrangement uses TRBV27 and TRBJ2-1; 7 nucleotides line up with TRBD2. The V segment lost 2 bases and the J segment 6 bases; nucleotides outside the gene matches: 4. Germline V gene lookup returns CDR1 MNHEY and CDR2 SMNVEV (reference sequence). This CDR3 has 14 residues. The DNA read from the CDR3 is TGTGCCAGCAGTTTAGCGGGAGCCCTCAATGAG. It codes for CASSLAGALNE. The complete CDR3 sequence is CASSLAGALNEQFF.